Here is one T cell receptor (beta chain) with its context. Its antigen is currently unknown. A far larger clone is only one base removed, so a read error is likely. This sample includes further DNA sequences coding for the same CDR3. The record originates from a study of OX40 agonist ivuxolimab in advanced cancers. The study, taken as a whole, reports: By week 6 at 0.1 to 3.0 mg/kg, blood CD4+ and CD8+ T cells had expanded clonally. Partial responders receiving 0.1-3.0 mg/kg showed among the lowest clonal expansion.

This CDR3 has 15 amino acids. Germline lookup yields CDR1 SGHAT and CDR2 FQNNGV. V shed 5 bases and J shed 4 bases, with 15 bases lying between them. Only in-frame clones appear in the TCRdb table, and some are missing; sequencing was by immunoSEQ multiplex PCR. The table has fewer than 35,000 clones, nearly 90% seen once. The sequencing used CD4+ or CD8+ T cells sorted from blood, collected in a trial of the OX40 agonist ivuxolimab. V usage is TRBV11-2 and J usage is TRBJ1-5, with D perhaps TRBD1 (5 bases). The sequence derives from an adult with an advanced solid tumor such as melanoma, head and neck, liver or kidney cancer. The CDR3 region has the DNA TGTGCCAGCAGCCAAGAGCCGGGGCTGAATCAGCCCCAGCATTTT. Translating gives CASSQEPGLNQPQHF.